The count of the clone carrying this T cell receptor (beta chain) is one. No antigen is known for it. PCR used 60 Vbeta primers and 13 Jbeta primers. Here immunoSEQ multiplex PCR was the method, and the copy in TCRdb shows in-frame clones only, minus some. The sample holds fewer than 150,000 clones, around 82% seen once. This entry comes from a study of cytomegalovirus exposure and HLA in healthy donors. CDR1 and CDR2 from the germline V gene are MNHEY and SVGAGI. Trimming at V came to 7 bases and at J to 6 bases, leaving 9 bases not matched to a gene. The length of the CDR3 is 13 residues. Study-wide points: The majority of CMV-associated TCR beta chains were reported as apparently HLA-restricted in a later analysis. For TCR beta chains, V- and J-gene trimming was later linked to a missense DCLRE1C variant.

The clonotype comes from a man aged 45-60 years in good health and CMV-seronegative. The chain links TRBV6-5 to TRBJ2-7; TRBD1 aligns across 7 bases. Sequenced: PBMCs. CDR3 DNA: TGTGCCAGCAACCGACAGGGAATCGGCGAGCAGTACTTC. It is translated as CASNRQGIGEQYF.